A single sample is the source of the 12 T cell receptor beta chains below, sequenced in a study of OX40 agonist ivuxolimab in advanced cancers. TCRdb's copy holds only in-frame clones and misses some; the assay was immunoSEQ multiplex PCR. The repertoire holds about 54,000 clones, with about 91% as singletons. The sequencing here drew on CD4+ or CD8+ T cells sorted from blood, taken in a trial of the OX40 agonist ivuxolimab. The receptors shown here come from an adult with an advanced solid tumor such as melanoma, head and neck, liver or kidney cancer.

The V call is TRBV9, the J call TRBJ1-1; no reliable D call. The germline V gene has CDR1 SGDLS and CDR2 YYNGEE. The V end was cut by 4 bases, the J end by 4 bases, with 14 bases between. CDR3 size: 14 residues. This CDR3 reads CASSPRTAGTEAFF. The CDR3 DNA sequence: TGTGCCAGCAGCCCCCGGACCGCTGGCACTGAAGCTTTCTTT.

This clone was seen just once. The chain combines TRBV7-2 with TRBJ2-1; D possibly uses TRBD1 or TRBD2 (5 bases each). V was cut by 5 bases and J by 0 bases, with 14 bases left in between. In germline, CDR1 is SGHTA, CDR2 FQGNSA. The CDR3 has 16 residues. The CDR3 reads CASSLWTGTSYNEQFF. The CDR3 bases are TGTGCCAGCAGCCTTTGGACTGGGACCTCCTACAATGAGCAGTTCTTC.

This clone was seen once. The genes are TRBV2 and TRBJ2-6; 7 positions match TRBD1. CDR3 size: 17 residues. Germline V gene data show CDR1 as SNHLY and CDR2 as FYNNEI. With V trimmed by 4 bases and J by 2 bases, 8 bases remained unmatched. This CDR3 is CASSGQGRVTGANVLTF. The CDR3 DNA follows: TGTGCCAGCAGTGGACAGGGCAGAGTGACTGGGGCCAACGTCCTGACTTTC. Full variable domain (missing parts from reference TRBV2 and TRBJ2-6): EPEVTQTPSHQVTQMGQEVILRCVPISNHLYFYWYRQILGQKVEFLVSFYNNEISEKSEIFDDQFSVERPDGSNFTLKIRSTKLEDSAMYFCASSGQGRVTGANVLTFGAGSRLTVL.

The chain employs TRBV7-9 and TRBJ1-1; D uncertain. This CDR3 comprises 17 residues. The V end was cut by 2 bases, the J end by 3 bases, with 19 bases between. Germline V gives CDR1 SEHNR, CDR2 FQNEAQ (reference sequence). The CDR3 DNA reads TGTGCCAGCAGCTTATTGTCCTTAACCTCTAAGGACACTGAAGCTTTCTTT. Translated: CASSLLSLTSKDTEAFF. Variable domain in full (rest from reference TRBV7-9 and TRBJ1-1): DTGVSQNPRHKITKRGQNVTFRCDPISEHNRLYWYRQTLGQGPEFLTYFQNEAQLEKSRLLSDRFSAERPKGSFSTLEIQRTEQGDSAMYLCASSLLSLTSKDTEAFFGQGTRLTVV.

V and J are TRBV28 and TRBJ1-1; no firm D call. The V and J ends lost 1 base and 11 bases respectively, with 8 bases between them. The CDR3 loop spans 11 amino acids. Looked up from germline, CDR1 is MDHEN and CDR2 is SYDVKM. The CDR3 spells CASSLSEGAFF. The CDR3 nucleotides are TGTGCCAGCAGTTTATCAGAGGGCGCTTTCTTT.

This clone came up a few times. This chain uses TRBV27 with TRBJ1-2; 8 nucleotides match TRBD1. Looked up from germline, CDR1 is MNHEY and CDR2 is SMNVEV (reference sequence). The junction had 7 bases not matched to a gene; V was cut back by 0 bases and J by 7 bases. The CDR3 is 15 residues long. CDR3 sequence: CASSLSVQGALGYTF. CDR3 DNA sequence: TGTGCCAGCAGTTTATCCGTCCAGGGGGCGCTTGGCTACACCTTC.

Written as DNA, the CDR3 is TGTGCCAGCAGTTATATTTCAGGGGTTACCGGGGAGCTGTTTTTT. Translated: CASSYISGVTGELFF. The genes are TRBV6-5 and TRBJ2-2; a possible D gene is TRBD1 (6 bases). Germline lookup yields CDR1 MNHEY and CDR2 SVGAGI. V was clipped by 3 bases and J by 5 bases, with 13 bases between them. The CDR3 has 15 amino acids.

The rearrangement links TRBV4-2 to TRBJ2-1; D might be TRBD1 (6 bases). The CDR3 has 17 amino acids. Germline CDR1 is LGHNA and CDR2 is YNFKEQ. Trimming left V 2 bases short and J 6 bases short, with 20 bases between. The CDR3: CASSQLVSGHSSNEQFF. The DNA for the CDR3 is TGTGCCAGCAGCCAATTGGTCTCGGGACATTCTAGCAATGAGCAGTTCTTC.

The rearrangement uses TRBV28 and TRBJ1-2, with D maybe TRBD1 (6 bases). There are 13 residues in the CDR3. Germline V lookup: CDR1 MDHEN, CDR2 SYDVKM. Between the trimmed V and J ends, which lost 3 bases and 4 bases, there was a span of 9 bases. The CDR3 protein is CASSFPGAYGYTF. The CDR3 region has the DNA TGTGCCAGCAGTTTTCCAGGGGCCTATGGCTACACCTTC.

The chain carries TRBV5-1 and TRBJ2-1; D not certain. CDR3 length: 19 residues. Trimming took off 4 bases at V and 0 bases at J, with 23 bases between the two ends. CDR1 and CDR2 (germline): SGHRS, YFSETQ. The CDR3 protein is CASSPVGRANPGSYNEQFF. CDR3 in DNA: TGCGCCAGCAGCCCGGTGGGCAGAGCAAACCCAGGCTCCTACAATGAGCAGTTCTTC.

This clone appeared a single time. The CDR3 loop is CASSPGGGYEQYF. In DNA, the CDR3 is TGTGCCAGCAGTCCCGGAGGCGGGTACGAGCAGTACTTC. The rearrangement joins TRBV27 to TRBJ2-7, with a possible D match to TRBD2 (5 bases). The CDR3 spans 13 residues. Germline CDR1 and CDR2: MNHEY and SMNVEV (reference sequence). V was trimmed by 5 bases and J by 4 bases, leaving 12 bases between them.

The V call is TRBV7-9, the J call TRBJ2-3, with TRBD2 identical over 9 bases. Germline CDR1 is SEHNR and CDR2 is FQNEAQ (reference sequence). V lost 5 bases, J lost 2 bases, and 8 bases stayed unmatched. The CDR3 length is 16 residues. CDR3 nucleotides: TGTGCCAGCAGCCTCCCCCCTAGCGGGGACACAGATACGCAGTATTTT. It is translated as CASSLPPSGDTDTQYF.